This TCR beta chain derives from a study of shared clonotypes between healthy human individuals. Every subset had its genomic DNA shared out evenly among several immunoSEQ plates. The method was immunoSEQ multiplex PCR; TCRdb's version includes in-frame clones alone and lacks a portion of them. Among about 2.2 million clones listed, about 92% were seen once. The CDR3 totals 18 residues. Germline V gene lookup returns CDR1 SGDLS and CDR2 YYNGEE. V was shortened by 2 bases and J by 0 bases, with 17 bases between the two germline ends. Findings and caveats of the study: Sorted-subset sequencing, rarefaction showed, was incomplete despite large depth.

A note on this clone: The antigen remains undetermined.

Naive CD8 cells lacked CD45RO, underwent positive selection for CCR7 and left out terminally differentiated effector memory CD45RA+ cells. Sequencing was carried out using naive CD8+ T cells from PBMCs. The chain joins TRBV9 to TRBJ2-2; tentatively, D is TRBD1 (6 bases). The sequence was collected from a man aged 18 to 35 in good health. Some clones in this sample may be carry-over from other donors' samples. The CDR3 DNA is TGTGCCAGCAGCGTGAACGTTCAGGGGAATACGAACACCGGGGAGCTGTTTTTT. Encoded protein: CASSVNVQGNTNTGELFF. Drawing the rest from reference TRBV9 and TRBJ2-2, the complete variable domain is DSGVTQTPKHLITATGQRVTLRCSPRSGDLSVYWYQQSLDQGLQFLIQYYNGEERAKGNILERFSAQQFPDLHSELNLSSLELGDSALYFCASSVNVQGNTNTGELFFGEGSRLTVL.